This T cell receptor beta chain appears in the sequencing data of a study of early stage breast cancer tumors. Regarding this clone: The target antigen is unknown.

Whole-study findings and limits: Tumor and normal breast were distinguished via blood comparison in about 90% of the 16 patients.

TCRdb's copy holds only in-frame clones and misses some; the assay was immunoSEQ multiplex PCR. The sample records about 19,000 clones, around 83% being singletons. The sequenced sample was blood. The receptor comes from a person in their 70s with breast cancer.

DNA for the CDR3: TGTGCCAGCAGTGAAGCTGGGGGGAACGGCTACACCTTC. Translated: CASSEAGGNGYTF. The genes are TRBV6-1 and TRBJ1-2, with a weak D call TRBD1 (5 bases). Trimming took off 0 bases at V and 8 bases at J, with 10 bases between the two ends. CDR3 length equals 13 residues. CDR1 MNHNS and CDR2 SASEGT come from the germline V gene.